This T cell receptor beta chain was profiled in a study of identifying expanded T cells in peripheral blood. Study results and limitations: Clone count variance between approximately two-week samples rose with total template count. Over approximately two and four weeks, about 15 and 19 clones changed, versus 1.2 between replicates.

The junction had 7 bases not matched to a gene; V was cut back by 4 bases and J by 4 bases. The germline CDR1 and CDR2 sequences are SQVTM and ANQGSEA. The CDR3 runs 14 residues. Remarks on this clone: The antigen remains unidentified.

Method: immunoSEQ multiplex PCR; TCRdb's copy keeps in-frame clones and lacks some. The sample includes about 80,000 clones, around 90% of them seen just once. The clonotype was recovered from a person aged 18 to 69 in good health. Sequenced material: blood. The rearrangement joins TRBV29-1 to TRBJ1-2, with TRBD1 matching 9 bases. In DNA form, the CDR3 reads TGCAGCGTTGGGGGACAGGGTTTATTCTATGGCTACACCTTC. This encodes CSVGGQGLFYGYTF.